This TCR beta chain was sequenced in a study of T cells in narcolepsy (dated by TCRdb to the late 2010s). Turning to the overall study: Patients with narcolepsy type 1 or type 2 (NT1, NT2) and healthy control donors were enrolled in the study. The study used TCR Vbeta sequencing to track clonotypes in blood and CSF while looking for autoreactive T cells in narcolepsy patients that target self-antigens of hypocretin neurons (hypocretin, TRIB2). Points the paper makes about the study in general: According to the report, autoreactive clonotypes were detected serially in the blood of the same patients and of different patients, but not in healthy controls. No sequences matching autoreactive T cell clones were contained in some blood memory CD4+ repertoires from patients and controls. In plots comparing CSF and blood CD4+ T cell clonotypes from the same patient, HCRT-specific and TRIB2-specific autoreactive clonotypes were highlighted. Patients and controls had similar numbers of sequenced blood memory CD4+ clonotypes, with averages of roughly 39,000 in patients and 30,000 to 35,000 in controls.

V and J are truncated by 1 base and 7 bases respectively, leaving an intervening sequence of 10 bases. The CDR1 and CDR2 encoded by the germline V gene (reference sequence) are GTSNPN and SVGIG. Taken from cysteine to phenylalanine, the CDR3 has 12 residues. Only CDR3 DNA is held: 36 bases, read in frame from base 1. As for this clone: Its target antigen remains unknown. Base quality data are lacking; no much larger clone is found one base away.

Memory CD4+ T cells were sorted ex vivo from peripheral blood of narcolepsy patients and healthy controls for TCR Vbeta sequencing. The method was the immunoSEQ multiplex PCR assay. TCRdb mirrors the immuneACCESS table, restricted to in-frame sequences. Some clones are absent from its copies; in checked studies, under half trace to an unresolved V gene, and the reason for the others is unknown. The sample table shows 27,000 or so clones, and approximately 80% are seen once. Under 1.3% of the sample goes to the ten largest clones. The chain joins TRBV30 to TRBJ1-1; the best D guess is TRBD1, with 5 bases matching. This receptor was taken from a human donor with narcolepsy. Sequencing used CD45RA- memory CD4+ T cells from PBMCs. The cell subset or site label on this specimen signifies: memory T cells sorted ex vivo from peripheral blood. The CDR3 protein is CAWSGPGGEAFF. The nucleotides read TGTGCCTGGAGTGGCCCCGGGGGTGAAGCTTTCTTT.